Listed here are 15 T cell receptor beta chains from one sample, sequenced in a study of naive and memory T cell subsets (dated by TCRdb to about 2017). A robust, sensitive protocol for the amplification, sequencing and analysis of TCRs was described in the study, in which 3' ligation of a UMI-containing oligonucleotide to TCR cDNA was used. Receptors were amplified or captured by 5' RACE. Sequencing relied on an Illumina MiSeq. The ligated cDNA was amplified by four rounds of PCR, in which nested alpha and beta constant region primers were used together with the SP2 primer. Starting from the raw public reads, TCRdb applied fastp trimming at Q25, assembled clones with MiXCR and retained in-frame beta chains. Each entry merges the rows of one CDR3 protein and shows their most common DNA and genes. The sample yields 55,000 to 70,000 distinct CDR3 sequences; around 7.3% were counted once. Approximately 9.4% of the sample comes from the top ten.

Receptors were obtained from a female donor in good health.

The table lists this clonotype with many counts. The CDR3: CASSQDLIRNYHRFTEAFF. The CDR3 nucleotides are TGCGCCAGCAGCCAAGATCTGATTAGGAACTACCACCGCTTCACTGAAGCTTTCTTT. The V call is TRBV4-3, the J call TRBJ1-1; D ambiguous. Germline V CDR1 and CDR2: LGHNA, YSLEER. The ends were cut back, 0 bases at V and 4 bases at J, with 24 bases in the middle. The CDR3 extends over 19 amino acids.

This clonotype was found many times. The rearrangement joins TRBV12-3 or TRBV12-4 to TRBJ2-1; D unclear. Trimming shortened V by 5 bases and J by 2 bases, and 4 bases separated the two germline ends. The CDR3 runs to 12 residues. In DNA, the CDR3 is TGTGCCAGCAGTACGACCTACAATGAGCAGTTCTTC. Amino acids: CASSTTYNEQFF.

This clonotype was detected many times. This chain links TRBV12-3 or TRBV12-4 with TRBJ1-2; TRBD1 is a possible D gene (5 bases). The germline V and J ends were trimmed by 6 bases and 3 bases, with 14 bases remaining between them. This CDR3 region has 14 residues. The CDR3 nucleotides are TGTGCCAGCAGGAAAGTGGGGGGGGACTATGGCTACACCTTC. Amino acids: CASRKVGGDYGYTF.

This sequence joins TRBV7-9 and TRBJ2-5, with 10 positions matching TRBD2. CDR1 is SEHNR and CDR2 is FQNEAQ in the germline V gene (reference sequence). CDR3 size: 16 residues. The J segment lost 5 bases and the V segment lost 3 bases, leaving 9 bases of the junction unmatched. CDR3 protein: CASSFGTWGLAETQYF. The CDR3, as DNA: TGTGCCAGCAGCTTTGGGACCTGGGGACTAGCGGAGACCCAGTACTTC.

A few counts support this clonotype. The rearrangement joins TRBV7-2 to TRBJ2-2; D is perhaps TRBD2 (6 bases). The CDR3 loop spans 15 amino acids. Germline-derived CDR1 and CDR2 are SGHTA and FQGNSA. V lost 5 bases to trimming and J lost 5 bases, with 15 bases between them. The CDR3 reads CASSPAAGRTGELFF. CDR3 bases: TGTGCCAGCAGCCCAGCCGCGGGGAGGACCGGGGAGCTGTTTTTT.

This clonotype has only a few counts. The rearrangement uses TRBV29-1 and TRBJ1-1; unclear D gene. Between the trimmed V and J ends, which lost 4 bases and 1 base, there was a span of 13 bases. The CDR3 covers 14 residues. Germline-derived CDR1 and CDR2 are SQVTM and ANQGSEA. The CDR3 protein is CSVVGRQSNTEAFF. In DNA form, the CDR3 reads TGCAGCGTTGTCGGTAGGCAGTCGAACACTGAAGCTTTCTTT.

As to this clonotype: This may be a read error: a much more frequent sequence differs by one nucleotide. The rearrangement joins TRBV7-6 to TRBJ1-1, with a possible D match to TRBD1 (6 bases). The CDR3 covers 16 residues. The germline V and J ends were trimmed by 5 bases and 5 bases, with 21 bases remaining between them. Germline CDR1 and CDR2: SGHVS and FNYEAQ. Written as DNA, the CDR3 is TGTGCCAGCAGCACCCAAAACAGGGATTGGGGGACTGAAGCTTTCTTT. Translating it yields CASSTQNRDWGTEAFF.

This clonotype was observed a handful of times. The rearrangement uses TRBV4-3 and TRBJ2-6; D uncertain. This CDR3 has 17 residues. Deletions cut 0 bases from V and 4 bases from J, with 13 bases between. Germline loops: CDR1 LGHNA, CDR2 YSLEER. In nucleotides, the CDR3 is TGCGCCAGCAGCCAAGATTCGGCGCCCGGCGGGGCCAACGTCCTGACTTTC. Residues: CASSQDSAPGGANVLTF.

This clonotype has a count of ten or more. The genes are TRBV10-3 and TRBJ2-5; D gene unclear. The length of the CDR3 is 14 residues. The V gene lost 4 bases and the J gene lost 1 base, with 10 bases spanning the gap. Germline V gene lookup returns CDR1 ENHRY and CDR2 SYGVKD. The CDR3 region is CAISAPDRQETQYF. The CDR3 DNA reads TGTGCCATCAGTGCCCCAGACCGCCAAGAGACCCAGTACTTC.

This clonotype was seen ten or more times. The chain employs TRBV6-5 and TRBJ1-2, with unresolved D. Germline assignment: CDR1 MNHEY and CDR2 SVGAGI. Trimming shortened V by 5 bases and J by 0 bases, and 10 bases separated the two germline ends. The length of the CDR3 is 14 residues. The CDR3 DNA reads as TGTGCCAGCAGTAGCCCAGGAGCTAACTATGGCTACACCTTC. This translates into CASSSPGANYGYTF.

This clonotype showed up just a few times. The chain carries TRBV12-3 or TRBV12-4 and TRBJ2-6; D uncertain. The CDR3 spans 13 residues. Trimming removed 5 bases at V and 0 bases at J, with 2 bases between. CDR3 coding DNA: TGTGCCAGCAGTGGCTCTGGGGCCAACGTCCTGACTTTC. Translating it yields CASSGSGANVLTF.

This clonotype was seen only a few times. This chain links TRBV6-5 with TRBJ2-5; TRBD1 aligns across 7 bases. Germline V gene lookup returns CDR1 MNHEY and CDR2 SVGAGI. This CDR3 region has 14 residues. The V gene end was trimmed by 0 bases and the J gene end by 5 bases; junction bases not matched to a gene: 3. The CDR3 DNA sequence: TGTGCCAGCAGTTACTCGACAGGGTGGGAGACCCAGTACTTC. This encodes CASSYSTGWETQYF.

This clonotype was detected only a few times. The chain links TRBV20-1 to TRBJ2-1; D is perhaps TRBD2 (6 bases). V lost 6 bases and J 14 bases, leaving 20 bases between the germline ends. Germline CDR1 DFQATT, CDR2 SNEGSKA (reference sequence). The CDR3 is 12 residues long. The CDR3 DNA is TGCAGTGCCCCTGGGGTCATAACGGGAGAGTTCTTC. Protein product: CSAPGVITGEFF.

This clonotype was picked up many times. CDR3 DNA sequence: TGTGCCAGCAGCTCGGGGGACCCGTTGCCCCAGCATTTT. This codes for CASSSGDPLPQHF. The J gene is TRBJ1-5, the V gene TRBV5-8; D may be TRBD1 (5 bases). V lost 3 bases to trimming and J lost 9 bases, with 13 bases between them. CDR1 is SGHTS and CDR2 is YDEGEE in the germline V gene. The CDR3 has 13 residues.

This clonotype was found many times. The V gene is TRBV7-6, the J gene TRBJ2-7; D possibly uses TRBD1 or TRBD2 (6 bases each). Between the trimmed V and J ends, which lost 4 bases and 1 base, there was a span of 14 bases. The CDR3 length is 15 residues. The germline CDR1 and CDR2 sequences are SGHVS and FNYEAQ. CDR3 sequence reads: CASSSRRDTSYEQYF. The CDR3 DNA sequence: TGTGCCAGCAGCTCGAGGCGGGACACTTCCTACGAGCAGTACTTC.